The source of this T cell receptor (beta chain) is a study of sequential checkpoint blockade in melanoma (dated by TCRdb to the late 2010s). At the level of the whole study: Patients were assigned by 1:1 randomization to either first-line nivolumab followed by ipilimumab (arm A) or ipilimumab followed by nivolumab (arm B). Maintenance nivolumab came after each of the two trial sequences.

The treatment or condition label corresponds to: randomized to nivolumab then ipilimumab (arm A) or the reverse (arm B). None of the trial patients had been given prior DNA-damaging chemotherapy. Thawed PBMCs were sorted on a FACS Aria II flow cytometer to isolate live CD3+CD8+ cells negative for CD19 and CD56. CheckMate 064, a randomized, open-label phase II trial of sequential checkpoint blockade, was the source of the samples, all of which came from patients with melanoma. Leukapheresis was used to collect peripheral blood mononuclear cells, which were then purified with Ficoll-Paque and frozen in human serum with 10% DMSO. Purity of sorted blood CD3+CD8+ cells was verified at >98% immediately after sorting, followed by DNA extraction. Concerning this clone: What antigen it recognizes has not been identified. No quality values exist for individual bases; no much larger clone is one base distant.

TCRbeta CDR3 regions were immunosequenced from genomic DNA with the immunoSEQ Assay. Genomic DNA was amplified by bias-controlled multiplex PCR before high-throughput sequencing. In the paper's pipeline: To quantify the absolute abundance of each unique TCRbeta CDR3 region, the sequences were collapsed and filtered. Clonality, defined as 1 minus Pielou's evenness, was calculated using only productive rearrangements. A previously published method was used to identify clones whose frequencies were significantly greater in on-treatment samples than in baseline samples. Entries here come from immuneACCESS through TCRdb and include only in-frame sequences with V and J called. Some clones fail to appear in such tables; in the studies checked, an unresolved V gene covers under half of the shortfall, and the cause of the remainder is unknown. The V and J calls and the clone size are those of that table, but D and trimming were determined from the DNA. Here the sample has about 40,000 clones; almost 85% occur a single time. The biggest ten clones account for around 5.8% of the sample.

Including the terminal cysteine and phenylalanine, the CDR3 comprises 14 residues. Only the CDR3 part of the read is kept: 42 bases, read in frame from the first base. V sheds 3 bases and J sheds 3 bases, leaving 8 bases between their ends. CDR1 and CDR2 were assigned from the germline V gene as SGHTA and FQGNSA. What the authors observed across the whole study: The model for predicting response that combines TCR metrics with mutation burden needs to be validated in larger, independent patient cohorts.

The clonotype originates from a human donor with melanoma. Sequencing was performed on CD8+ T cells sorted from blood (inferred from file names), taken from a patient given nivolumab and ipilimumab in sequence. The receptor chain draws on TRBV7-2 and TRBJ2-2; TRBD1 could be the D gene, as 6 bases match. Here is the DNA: TGTGCCAGCAGCTTCGGACAGTACACCGGGGAGCTGTTTTTT. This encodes CASSFGQYTGELFF.